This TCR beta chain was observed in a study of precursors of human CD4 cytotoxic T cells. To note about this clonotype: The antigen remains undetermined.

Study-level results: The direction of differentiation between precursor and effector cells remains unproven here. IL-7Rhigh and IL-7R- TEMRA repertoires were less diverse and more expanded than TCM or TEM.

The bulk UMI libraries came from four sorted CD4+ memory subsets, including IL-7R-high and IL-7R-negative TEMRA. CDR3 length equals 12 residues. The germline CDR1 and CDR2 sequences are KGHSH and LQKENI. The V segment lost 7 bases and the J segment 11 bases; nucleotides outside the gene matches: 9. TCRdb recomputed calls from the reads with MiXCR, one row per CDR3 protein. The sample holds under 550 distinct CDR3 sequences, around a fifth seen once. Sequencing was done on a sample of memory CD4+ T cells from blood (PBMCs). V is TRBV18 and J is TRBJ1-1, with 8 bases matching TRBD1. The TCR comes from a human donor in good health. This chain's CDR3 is CASFGQGRSAFF. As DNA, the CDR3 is TGTGCCAGCTTTGGACAGGGACGGTCCGCTTTCTTT.